This T cell receptor beta chain is drawn from a study of blood T cells in healthy people across ages. Findings of the study overall: Greater diversity and more naive CD4+ cells were seen in long-lived donors than in aged donors.

A second PCR, run for roughly 7 to 12 cycles, used a sample-barcoded 5' primer plus a J-beta primer mix. TCRdb independently ran MiXCR on the 5' RACE reads; one entry per CDR3 protein. This table has roughly 730,000 distinct CDR3 sequences, 56% appearing once. For this clonotype: Its antigen remains unidentified.

The TCR sequence derives from a man between 35 and 55 years old in good health. Sequencing used blood.

The CDR3: CASSVGTGAYEQYF. The CDR3 DNA is TGTGCCAGCAGCGTAGGTACAGGGGCCTACGAGCAGTACTTC. V and J are TRBV9 and TRBJ2-4, with 7 bases matching TRBD1. The J call may not be correct, given that the DNA end is closer to TRBJ2-7. Germline CDR1 reads SGDLS; CDR2 reads YYNGEE. CDR3 length: 14 amino acids.